This T cell receptor (beta chain) emerged from a study of T cells in Graves' hyperthyroidism and ophthalmopathy. RNA transcripts gave rise to amplified TCR beta CDR3 regions. TCR CDR3 underwent first-round RT-PCR with the HTBI primer set. TCRdb analysed the multiplex PCR reads with MiXCR anew, one entry per CDR3 protein. Here the sample spans roughly 200,000 distinct CDR3 sequences, about a sixth being singletons. The V gene's germline CDR1 is LGHDT and CDR2 YNNKEL (reference sequence). The CDR3 covers 12 residues. Trimming shortened V by 3 bases and J by 7 bases, and 9 bases separated the two germline ends. This clonotype was observed many times. Its specificity is not known. Study-level results: A model of 13 V-J pairs discriminated ophthalmopathy from stable hyperthyroidism. Most clonotypes expanded in the thyroid (above 0.001) were also present in blood.

The receptor was isolated from a woman between 50 and 59 years old with Graves' hyperthyroidism. The rearrangement uses TRBV3-1 and TRBJ2-5; TRBD1 might be the D (5 bases). The material sequenced was blood. The CDR3 coding sequence is TGTGCCAGCAGCCAGGGGCAGGGGACCCAGTACTTC. It specifies CASSQGQGTQYF.